These 9 T cell receptor beta chains came from one sample sequenced in a study of T cell changes during pregnancy in multiple sclerosis. Measured with immunoSEQ multiplex PCR; TCRdb has only the in-frame clones, and not every one. This sample has tens of thousands of clones, with approximately 92% found just once. This specimen consisted of CD4+ T cells from peripheral blood mononuclear cells, obtained in the first trimester of pregnancy. The receptors originated from a female donor with multiple sclerosis, enrolled in a pregnancy study.

This clone was recorded once. The V gene is TRBV5-1, the J gene TRBJ1-2, with D possibly being TRBD1 (6 bases). The V gene's germline CDR1 is SGHRS and CDR2 YFSETQ. V dropped 0 bases and J dropped 4 bases, with 16 bases sitting between them. The CDR3 consists of 16 residues. CDR3 region: CASSLDSRGGAYGYTF. In nucleotides, the CDR3 is TGCGCCAGCAGCTTGGATTCACGGGGGGGCGCCTATGGCTACACCTTC.

This clone was seen a single time. The chain links TRBV6-6 to TRBJ2-5; D is perhaps TRBD1 (5 bases). Between the trimmed V and J ends, which lost 0 bases and 4 bases, there was a span of 12 bases. Looked up from germline, CDR1 is MNHNY and CDR2 is SVGAGI (reference sequence). CDR3 length: 15 amino acids. CDR3 in amino acids: CASSYSRGRAETQYF. In DNA, the CDR3 is TGTGCCAGCAGTTACTCGAGAGGCAGGGCAGAGACCCAGTACTTC.

This clone was detected a few times. The DNA for the CDR3 is TGTGCCAGCAGCGTATACGGGAACACCGGGGAGCTGTTTTTT. The encoded protein is CASSVYGNTGELFF. The chain is built from TRBV9 and TRBJ2-2, with D hard to call. The germline V gene has CDR1 SGDLS and CDR2 YYNGEE. The length of the CDR3 is 14 residues. Trimming left V 1 base short and J 1 base short, with 5 bases between.

V is TRBV7-9 and J is TRBJ1-1, with D hard to call. The CDR3 covers 14 residues. Per germline, CDR1 SEHNR and CDR2 FQNEAQ (reference sequence). Deletions cut 5 bases from V and 5 bases from J, with 15 bases between. CDR3 loop: CASSPREGGTEAFF. The CDR3 nucleotides are TGTGCCAGCAGCCCACGGGAGGGAGGGACTGAAGCTTTCTTT.

This clone was seen once. The chain recombines TRBV4-1 with TRBJ1-2, with a tentative D call TRBD1 (5 bases). V lost 6 bases and J lost 3, with 14 bases in between. CDR3 length equals 14 residues. Germline assignment: CDR1 MGHRA and CDR2 YSYEKL. The CDR3 DNA follows: TGCGCCAGCAGGGGGCTTGGGCGCGACTATGGCTACACCTTC. This encodes CASRGLGRDYGYTF.

The chain is built from TRBV7-9 and TRBJ2-2; D is ambiguous. Trimming shortened V by 5 bases and J by 6 bases, and 7 bases separated the two germline ends. This CDR3 is 12 amino acids long. CDR1 is SEHNR and CDR2 is FQNEAQ in the germline V gene (reference sequence). DNA for the CDR3: TGTGCCAGCAGCCTAAACTCCGGGGAGCTGTTTTTT. Protein sequence: CASSLNSGELFF. Combining the CDR3 with reference TRBV7-9 and TRBJ2-2 gives the whole variable domain DTGVSQNPRHKITKRGQNVTFRCDPISEHNRLYWYRQTLGQGPEFLTYFQNEAQLEKSRLLSDRFSAERPKGSFSTLEIQRTEQGDSAMYLCASSLNSGELFFGEGSRLTVL.

With respect to this clone: The germline gene is not matched at one end of the junction; a read error may be the cause. The genes are TRBV7-7 and TRBJ2-2; unclear D gene. Germline loops: CDR1 SSHAT, CDR2 FNYEAQ (reference sequence). This CDR3 has 15 amino acids. Here the CDR3 reads CASSLGAPNTGELFF. The CDR3 coding sequence is TGTGCTAGCAGCTTAGGCGCCCCGAACACCGGGGAGCTGTTTTTT.

A word on this clone: A junction boundary mismatches the germline segment, possibly from a read error. This rearrangement joins TRBV7-7 to TRBJ2-3; 7 bases align to TRBD2. This CDR3 contains 15 residues. Germline V gene data show CDR1 as SSHAT and CDR2 as FNYEAQ (reference sequence). The CDR3 is CASSLGSGGTDTQYF. The CDR3 DNA is TGTGCTAGCAGCTTAGGGAGCGGGGGCACAGATACGCAGTATTTT.

The chain combines TRBV27 with TRBJ1-5; 7 nucleotides match TRBD1. Trimming removed 5 bases from V and 4 bases from J; junction bases left unmatched: 8. Germline V gene data show CDR1 as MNHEY and CDR2 as SMNVEV (reference sequence). CDR3 length equals 15 residues. Here the CDR3 reads CASSVQGVGNQPQHF. The CDR3 coding sequence is TGTGCCAGCAGTGTGCAGGGGGTAGGTAATCAGCCCCAGCATTTT.